The 21 T cell receptor beta chains presented below share a single source sample, sequenced in a study of blood T cell repertoires in COVID-19. Profiled with immunoSEQ multiplex PCR; TCRdb holds only in-frame clones, not every one. The sample includes approximately 270,000 clones, 80% to 90% of them seen just once. Sample: peripheral blood. All receptors come from a woman in her sixties or seventies with acute or convalescent COVID-19.

This chain links TRBV11-2 with TRBJ2-5, with D perhaps matching TRBD2 (6 bases). This CDR3 comprises 16 residues. Trimming pared 4 bases from V and 0 bases from J, leaving 15 bases between. In germline, CDR1 is SGHAT, CDR2 FQNNGV. The DNA of the CDR3 is TGTGCCAGCAGCTCCCCGGACTACCCGTACCAAGAGACCCAGTACTTC. Translated, it gives CASSSPDYPYQETQYF.

This clone has more than one count but fewer than ten. The CDR3 DNA sequence: TGTGCCAGCAGCCAAGATCTGACTATCTTCGGCTACACCTTC. The encoded protein is CASSQDLTIFGYTF. The chain has TRBV3-1 (or the pseudogene TRBV3-2) and TRBJ1-2; D not resolved. CDR3 length equals 14 residues. From germline, CDR1 is LGHDT and CDR2 YNNKEL (reference sequence). V lost 0 bases and J lost 8, with 13 bases in between.

The genes are TRBV7-2 and TRBJ1-5; D gene uncertain. Germline V gene data show CDR1 as SGHTA and CDR2 as FQGNSA. V was clipped by 3 bases and J by 2 bases, with 8 bases between them. CDR3 length equals 14 residues. In DNA, the CDR3 is TGTGCCAGCAGCTTCCGGTTTGGCAATCAGCCCCAGCATTTT. Translated, it gives CASSFRFGNQPQHF. Combining the CDR3 with reference TRBV7-2 and TRBJ1-5 gives the whole variable domain GAGVSQSPSNKVTEKGKDVELRCDPISGHTALYWYRQSLGQGLEFLIYFQGNSAPDKSGLPSDRFSAERTGGSVSTLTIQRTQQEDSAVYLCASSFRFGNQPQHFGDGTRLSIL.

This clone was detected once. V usage is TRBV3-1 (or the pseudogene TRBV3-2) and J usage is TRBJ1-1, with 7 bases aligning to TRBD1. The CDR3 spans 14 residues. The germline V gene encodes CDR1 LGHDT and CDR2 YNNKEL (reference sequence). V shed 2 bases, J shed 8 bases, and the junction held 8 bases outside the gene matches. CDR3 sequence: CASSQSFPQGEAFF. DNA for the CDR3: TGTGCCAGCAGCCAATCATTTCCACAGGGGGAAGCTTTCTTT.

CDR3 nucleotide sequence: TGTGCCAGCGGGGGGTACGGTCCCTACGAGCAGTACTTC. Residues: CASGGYGPYEQYF. The genes are TRBV3-1 (or the pseudogene TRBV3-2) and TRBJ2-7, with D perhaps matching TRBD2 (6 bases). CDR1 and CDR2 from the germline V gene are LGHDT and YNNKEL (reference sequence). V was shortened by 8 bases and J by 2 bases, with 13 bases between the two germline ends. This CDR3 has 13 amino acids.

This sequence joins TRBV7-3 and TRBJ1-1; D remains ambiguous. There are 14 residues in the CDR3. CDR1 SGHTA and CDR2 FQGTGA come from the germline V gene. The V end lost 3 bases, the J end lost 0 bases, and 8 bases lay between the germline ends. CDR3 sequence reads: CASSLSTLNTEAFF. CDR3 DNA sequence: TGTGCCAGCAGCTTGTCTACCTTGAACACTGAAGCTTTCTTT. The whole variable domain, remainder taken from reference TRBV7-3 and TRBJ1-1, is GAGVSQTPSNKVTEKGKYVELRCDPISGHTALYWYRQSLGQGPEFLIYFQGTGAADDSGLPNDRFFAVRPEGSVSTLKIQRTERGDSAVYLCASSLSTLNTEAFFGQGTRLTVV.

The chain is built from TRBV6-1 and TRBJ2-3; 9 positions agree with TRBD1. Germline assignment: CDR1 MNHNS and CDR2 SASEGT. This CDR3 comprises 18 residues. The junction had 9 bases not matched to a gene; V was cut back by 0 bases and J by 2 bases. The CDR3 region is CASSEATGGLGFTDTQYF. CDR3 in DNA: TGTGCCAGCAGTGAAGCCACAGGGGGCCTCGGATTCACAGATACGCAGTATTTT.

The chain links TRBV12-5 to TRBJ1-2, with 7 bases that match TRBD1. Trimming cost V 6 bases and J 4 bases; bases outside gene matches: 8. Germline CDR1 is LGHNT and CDR2 is FRNRAP. CDR3 length: 14 residues. The CDR3 DNA reads TGTGCTAGTGGCCGAACCGGGACAGCCTATGGCTACACCTTC. Protein product: CASGRTGTAYGYTF.

This chain links TRBV7-9 with TRBJ2-7; possible D gene TRBD2, 6 bases. Germline CDR1 SEHNR, CDR2 FQNEAQ (reference sequence). The V end was cut by 7 bases, the J end by 4 bases, with 17 bases between. CDR3 length equals 14 residues. CDR3 bases: TGTGCCAGCACCCCCCGGGGGAATGGGTACGAGCAGTACTTC. It is translated as CASTPRGNGYEQYF.

CDR3 nucleotides: TGTGCCAGCAGCCGAAACAGGGTGAACACCGGGGAGCTGTTTTTT. It yields the protein CASSRNRVNTGELFF. The V gene is TRBV6-5, the J gene TRBJ2-2; possibly TRBD1 for D (6 bases). V was shortened by 6 bases and J by 1 base, with 12 bases between the two germline ends. The length of the CDR3 is 15 residues. Germline CDR1 and CDR2: MNHEY and SVGAGI.

The chain couples TRBV2 to TRBJ1-1; TRBD1 agrees at 10 bases. V shed 6 bases and J 10 bases; nucleotides not matched to a gene: 17. Germline loops: CDR1 SNHLY, CDR2 FYNNEI. The CDR3 runs to 16 residues. The CDR3 DNA reads as TGTGCCAGCAGCCCTACCCGGGACAGGGGCTTGGGGGGAGCTTTCTTT. Translation gives CASSPTRDRGLGGAFF.

A single count supports this clone. J is TRBJ1-2 and V is TRBV5-1; D remains unclear. V lost 1 base, J lost 1 base, and 11 bases lay in between. The CDR3 totals 15 residues. CDR1 and CDR2 from the germline V gene are SGHRS and YFSETQ. The CDR3, as DNA: TGCGCCAGCAGCTTGCTGTCCGGGGTTAACTATGGCTACACCTTC. This translates into CASSLLSGVNYGYTF.

This chain links TRBV28 with TRBJ2-3, with 10 bases identical to TRBD2. The CDR3 totals 17 residues. Germline V gene sequence: CDR1 MDHEN, CDR2 SYDVKM. J was trimmed by 1 base and V by 3 bases; bases with no gene match: 7. The CDR3 is CASSFPERGGGTDTQYF. The CDR3 DNA reads TGTGCCAGCAGTTTCCCGGAGCGGGGGGGTGGCACAGATACGCAGTATTTT.

The V gene is TRBV12-3 or TRBV12-4, the J gene TRBJ2-5; weak D call: TRBD2 (6 bases). This CDR3 has 13 amino acids. V lost 10 bases and J lost 7, with 19 bases in between. This CDR3 is CATNSGLSGTQYF. The DNA for the CDR3 is TGTGCCACTAATTCGGGACTCTCGGGGACCCAGTACTTC.

This clone was detected only a few times. The chain uses TRBV6-5 and TRBJ1-2; TRBD1 matches at 7 bases. Unmatched junction bases numbered 1, after V lost 2 bases and J lost 4 bases. The CDR3 loop spans 13 amino acids. In germline, CDR1 is MNHEY, CDR2 SVGAGI. In DNA form, the CDR3 reads TGTGCCAGCAGTTACCGGACAGGCTATGGCTACACCTTC. It translates to CASSYRTGYGYTF.

The V call is TRBV29-1, the J call TRBJ2-1; 8 bases are a match to TRBD1. Germline assignment: CDR1 SQVTM and CDR2 ANQGSEA. This CDR3 contains 13 residues. Germline trimming cut 7 bases from V and 2 bases from J; bases unmatched to any gene: 4. The CDR3: CSGTGQTYNEQFF. The CDR3 DNA reads TGCAGCGGGACAGGGCAGACCTACAATGAGCAGTTCTTC.

The chain is built from TRBV5-4 and TRBJ2-1, with TRBD2 matching 7 bases. Germline V gene sequence: CDR1 SGHNT, CDR2 YYREEE (reference sequence). After removal of 4 bases from V and 3 bases from J, the junction contained 4 bases not matched to a gene. CDR3 length equals 14 residues. CDR3 amino acids: CASSGGGFYNEQFF. The CDR3 DNA reads TGTGCCAGCAGCGGCGGGGGTTTCTACAATGAGCAGTTCTTC.

The chain has TRBV5-5 and TRBJ1-1, with 8 bases identical to TRBD1. Trimming cost V 0 bases and J 10 bases; bases outside gene matches: 8. Germline-derived CDR1 and CDR2 are SGHKS and YYEKEE (reference sequence). This CDR3 is 14 amino acids long. CDR3 amino acids: CASSLETGTGVAFF. In DNA form, the CDR3 reads TGTGCCAGCAGCTTGGAAACCGGGACAGGAGTAGCTTTCTTT.

The chain recombines TRBV11-2 with TRBJ1-1; possibly TRBD1 for D (6 bases). This CDR3 region has 15 residues. V lost 5 bases and J lost 0, with 13 bases in between. Germline V gene lookup returns CDR1 SGHAT and CDR2 FQNNGV. The CDR3 sequence is CASSPQGRMNTEAFF. The CDR3 coding sequence is TGTGCCAGCAGCCCACAGGGACGGATGAACACTGAAGCTTTCTTT.

The count of this clone is one. The rearrangement uses TRBV11-2 and TRBJ1-2, with D possibly being TRBD1 (5 bases). The CDR3 has 14 amino acids. Trimming removed 5 bases at V and 5 bases at J, with 15 bases between. The V gene's germline CDR1 is SGHAT and CDR2 FQNNGV. Here the CDR3 DNA reads TGTGCCAGCAGCCCCCAGGGCGGACTATATGGCTACACCTTC. Translated, it gives CASSPQGGLYGYTF.

This clone was recorded a few times. The chain couples TRBV20-1 to TRBJ1-1; D unclear. CDR1 is DFQATT and CDR2 is SNEGSKA in the germline V gene (reference sequence). V lost 6 bases, J lost 2 bases, and 4 bases lay in between. CDR3 size: 10 residues. The CDR3 bases are TGCAGTGCCTTCAACACTGAAGCTTTCTTT. This sequence encodes CSAFNTEAFF.